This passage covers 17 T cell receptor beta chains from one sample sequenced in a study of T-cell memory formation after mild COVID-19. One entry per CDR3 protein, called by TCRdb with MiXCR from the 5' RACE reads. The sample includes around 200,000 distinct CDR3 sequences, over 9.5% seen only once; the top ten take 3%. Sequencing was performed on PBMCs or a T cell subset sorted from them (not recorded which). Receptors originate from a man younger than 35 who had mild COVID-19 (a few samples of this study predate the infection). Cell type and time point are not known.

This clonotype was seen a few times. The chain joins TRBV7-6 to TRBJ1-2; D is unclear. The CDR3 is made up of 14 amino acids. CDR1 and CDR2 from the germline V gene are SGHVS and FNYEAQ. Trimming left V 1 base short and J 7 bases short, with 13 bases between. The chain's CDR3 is CASSLESSSGGYTF. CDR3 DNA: TGTGCCAGCAGCTTAGAAAGCTCATCGGGTGGCTACACCTTC. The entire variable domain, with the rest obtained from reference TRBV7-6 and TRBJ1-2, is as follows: GAGVSQSPRYKVTKRGQDVALRCDPISGHVSLYWYRQALGQGPEFLTYFNYEAQQDKSGLPNDRFSAERPEGSISTLTIQRTEQRDSAMYRCASSLESSSGGYTFGSGTRLTVV.

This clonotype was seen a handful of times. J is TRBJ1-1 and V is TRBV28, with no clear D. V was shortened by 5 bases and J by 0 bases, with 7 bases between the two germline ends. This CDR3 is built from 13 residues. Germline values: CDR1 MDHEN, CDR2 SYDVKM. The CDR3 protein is CASSIKLNTEAFF. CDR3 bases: TGTGCCAGCAGTATCAAACTGAACACTGAAGCTTTCTTT.

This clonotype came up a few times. CDR3 coding DNA: TGTGCCAGCTCACCCGCCCAGGGGAGCACAGATACGCAGTATTTT. Its translation is CASSPAQGSTDTQYF. V usage is TRBV18 and J usage is TRBJ2-3; a possible D gene is TRBD1 (6 bases). Germline CDR1 and CDR2: KGHSH and LQKENI. The V end lost 3 bases, the J end lost 0 bases, and 10 bases lay between the germline ends. The CDR3 runs to 15 residues.

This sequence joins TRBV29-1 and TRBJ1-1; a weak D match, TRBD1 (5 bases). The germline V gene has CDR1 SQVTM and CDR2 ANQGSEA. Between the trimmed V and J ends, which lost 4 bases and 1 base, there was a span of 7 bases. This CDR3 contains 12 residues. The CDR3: CSVARANTEAFF. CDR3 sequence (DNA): TGCAGCGTTGCCAGGGCGAACACTGAAGCTTTCTTT. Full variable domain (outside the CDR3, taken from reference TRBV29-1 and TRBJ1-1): SAVISQKPSRDICQRGTSLTIQCQVDSQVTMMFWYRQQPGQSLTLIATANQGSEATYESGFVIDKFPISRPNLTFSTLTVSNMSPEDSSIYLCSVARANTEAFFGQGTRLTVV.

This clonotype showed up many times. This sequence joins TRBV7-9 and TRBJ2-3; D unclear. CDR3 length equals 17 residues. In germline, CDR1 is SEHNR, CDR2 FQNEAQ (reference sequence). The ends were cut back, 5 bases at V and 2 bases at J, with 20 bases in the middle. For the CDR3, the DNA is TGTGCCAGCAGCCCCCCTCCCCCTGACGAGAACACAGATACGCAGTATTTT. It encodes CASSPPPPDENTDTQYF.

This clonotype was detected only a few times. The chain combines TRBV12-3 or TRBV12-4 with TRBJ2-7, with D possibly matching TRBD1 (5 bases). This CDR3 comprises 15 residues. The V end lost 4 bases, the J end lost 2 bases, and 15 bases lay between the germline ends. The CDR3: CASSSHQTATYEQYF. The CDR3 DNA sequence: TGTGCCAGCAGTTCCCACCAGACAGCGACCTACGAGCAGTACTTC.

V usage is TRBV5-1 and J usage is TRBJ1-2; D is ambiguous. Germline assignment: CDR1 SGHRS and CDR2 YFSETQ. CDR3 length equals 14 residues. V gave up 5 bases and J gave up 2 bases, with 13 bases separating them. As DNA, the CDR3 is TGCGCCAGCAGGGTAGGGCCAGCAAACTATGGCTACACCTTC. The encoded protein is CASRVGPANYGYTF. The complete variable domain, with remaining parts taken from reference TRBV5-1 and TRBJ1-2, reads KAGVTQTPRYLIKTRGQQVTLSCSPISGHRSVSWYQQTPGQGLQFLFEYFSETQRNKGNFPGRFSGRQFSNSRSEMNVSTLELGDSALYLCASRVGPANYGYTFGSGTRLTVV.

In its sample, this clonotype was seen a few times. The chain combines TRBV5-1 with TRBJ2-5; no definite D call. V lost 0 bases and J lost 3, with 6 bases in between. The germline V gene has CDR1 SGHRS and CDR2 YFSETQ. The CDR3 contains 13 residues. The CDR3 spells CASSLDGEETQYF. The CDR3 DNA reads TGCGCCAGCAGCTTGGACGGTGAAGAGACCCAGTACTTC.

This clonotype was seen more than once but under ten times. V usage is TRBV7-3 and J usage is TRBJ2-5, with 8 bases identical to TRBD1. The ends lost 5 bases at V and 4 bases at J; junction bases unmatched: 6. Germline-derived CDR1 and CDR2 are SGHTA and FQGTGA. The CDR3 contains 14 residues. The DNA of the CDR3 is TGTGCCAGCAGCCAATCAGGGGGCCGAGAGACCCAGTACTTC. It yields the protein CASSQSGGRETQYF.

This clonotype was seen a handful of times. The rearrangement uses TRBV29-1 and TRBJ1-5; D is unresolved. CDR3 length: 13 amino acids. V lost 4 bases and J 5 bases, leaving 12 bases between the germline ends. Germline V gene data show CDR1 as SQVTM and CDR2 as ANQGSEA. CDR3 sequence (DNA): TGCAGCGTTGTCCGGGTTACCGATCAGCCCCAGCATTTT. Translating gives CSVVRVTDQPQHF.

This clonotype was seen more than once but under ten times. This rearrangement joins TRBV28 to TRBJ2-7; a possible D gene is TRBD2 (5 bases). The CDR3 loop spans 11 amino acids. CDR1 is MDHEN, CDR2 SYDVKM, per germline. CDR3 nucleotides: TGTACCACGGGGAGTTCCTACGAGCAGTACGTC. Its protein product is CTTGSSYEQYV.

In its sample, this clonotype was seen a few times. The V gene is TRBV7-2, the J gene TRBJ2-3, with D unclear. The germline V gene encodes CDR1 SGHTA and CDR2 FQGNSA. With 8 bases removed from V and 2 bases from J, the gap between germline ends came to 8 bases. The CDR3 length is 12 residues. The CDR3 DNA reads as TGTGCCAGCGGCAGGTTCACAGATACGCAGTATTTT. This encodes CASGRFTDTQYF.

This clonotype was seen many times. The CDR3 sequence: CASSQDRGFNGYTF. For the CDR3, the DNA is TGCGCCAGCAGCCAAGACCGGGGGTTCAATGGCTACACCTTC. The rearrangement links TRBV4-1 to TRBJ1-2; perhaps TRBD1 as D (5 bases). The CDR3 is 14 residues long. Germline V gives CDR1 MGHRA, CDR2 YSYEKL. Between the trimmed V and J ends, which lost 0 bases and 6 bases, there was a span of 11 bases.

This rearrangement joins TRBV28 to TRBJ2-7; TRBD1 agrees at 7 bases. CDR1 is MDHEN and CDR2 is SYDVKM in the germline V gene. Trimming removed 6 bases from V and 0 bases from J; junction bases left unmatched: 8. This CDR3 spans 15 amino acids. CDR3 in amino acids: CASRSSGTVSYEQYV. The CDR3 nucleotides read TGTGCCAGCAGATCCTCCGGGACAGTCTCCTACGAGCAGTACGTC.

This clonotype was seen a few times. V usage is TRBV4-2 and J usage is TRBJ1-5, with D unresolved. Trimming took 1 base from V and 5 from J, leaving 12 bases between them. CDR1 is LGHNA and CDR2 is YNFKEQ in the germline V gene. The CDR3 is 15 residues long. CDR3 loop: CASSQVIGRDQPQHF. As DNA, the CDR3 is TGTGCCAGCAGCCAAGTGATAGGGAGAGATCAGCCCCAGCATTTT.

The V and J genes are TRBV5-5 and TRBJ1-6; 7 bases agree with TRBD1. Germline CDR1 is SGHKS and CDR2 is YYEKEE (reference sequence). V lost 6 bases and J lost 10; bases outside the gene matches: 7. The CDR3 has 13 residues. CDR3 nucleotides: TGTGCCAGCAACAGGGGCCCGGCCTCACCCCTCCACTTT. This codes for CASNRGPASPLHF.

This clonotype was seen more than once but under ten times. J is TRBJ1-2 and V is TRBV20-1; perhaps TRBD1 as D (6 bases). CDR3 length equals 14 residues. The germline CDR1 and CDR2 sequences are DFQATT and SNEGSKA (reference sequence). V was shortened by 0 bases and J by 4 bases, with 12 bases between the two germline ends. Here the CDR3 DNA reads TGCAGTGCTAGAGACCAGGGGTACGGCTATGGCTACACCTTC. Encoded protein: CSARDQGYGYGYTF.